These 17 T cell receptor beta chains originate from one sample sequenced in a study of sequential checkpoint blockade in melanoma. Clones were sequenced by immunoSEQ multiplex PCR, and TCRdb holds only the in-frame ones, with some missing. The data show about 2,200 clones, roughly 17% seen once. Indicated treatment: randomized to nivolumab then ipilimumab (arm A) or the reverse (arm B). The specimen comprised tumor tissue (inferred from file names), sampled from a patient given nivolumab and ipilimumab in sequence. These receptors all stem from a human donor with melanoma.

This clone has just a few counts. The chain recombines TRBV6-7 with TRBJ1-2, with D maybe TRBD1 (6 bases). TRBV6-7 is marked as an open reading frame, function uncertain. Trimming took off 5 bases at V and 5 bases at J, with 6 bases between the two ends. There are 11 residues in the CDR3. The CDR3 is CASSTGYGYTF. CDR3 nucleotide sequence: TGTGCCAGCAGTACAGGGTATGGCTACACCTTC.

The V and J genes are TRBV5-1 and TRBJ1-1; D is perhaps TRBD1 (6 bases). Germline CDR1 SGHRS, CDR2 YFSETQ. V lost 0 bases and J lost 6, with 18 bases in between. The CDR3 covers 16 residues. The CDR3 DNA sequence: TGCGCCAGCAGCTTGGCTTGGGGGGCCCCCCCCTCTGAAGCTTTCTTT. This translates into CASSLAWGAPPSEAFF.

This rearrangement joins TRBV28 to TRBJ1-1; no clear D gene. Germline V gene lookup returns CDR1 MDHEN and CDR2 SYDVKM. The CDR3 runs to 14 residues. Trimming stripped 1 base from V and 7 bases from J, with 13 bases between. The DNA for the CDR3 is TGTGCCAGCAGTTTATACCCCCAAAAGGTTGAAGCTTTCTTT. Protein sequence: CASSLYPQKVEAFF.

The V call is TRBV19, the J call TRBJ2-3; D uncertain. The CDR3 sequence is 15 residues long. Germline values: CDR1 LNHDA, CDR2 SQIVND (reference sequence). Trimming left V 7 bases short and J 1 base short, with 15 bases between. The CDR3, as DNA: TGTGCCAGTACCCTGGGGAAAGCACGCACAGATACGCAGTATTTT. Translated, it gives CASTLGKARTDTQYF.

The DNA of the CDR3 is TGTGCCAGCTCACCGCTTGACAGAAAGCAAGAGACCCAGTACTTC. It translates to CASSPLDRKQETQYF. This rearrangement joins TRBV18 to TRBJ2-5; a weak D match, TRBD1 (5 bases). This CDR3 comprises 15 residues. In germline, CDR1 is KGHSH, CDR2 LQKENI. Trimming took off 3 bases at V and 2 bases at J, with 13 bases between the two ends. Full variable domain (outside the CDR3, taken from reference TRBV18 and TRBJ2-5): NAGVMQNPRHLVRRRGQEARLRCSPMKGHSHVYWYRQLPEEGLKFMVYLQKENIIDESGMPKERFSAEFPKEGPSILRIQQVVRGDSAAYFCASSPLDRKQETQYFGPGTRLLVL.

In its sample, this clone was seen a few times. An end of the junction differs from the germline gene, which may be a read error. CDR3 nucleotides: TGTGCCATCAGTGTGGCGACAGGCAGGCAAGAGACCCAGTACTTC. As protein: CAISVATGRQETQYF. The gene calls are TRBV6-8 and TRBJ2-5; a possible D gene is TRBD1 (6 bases). Germline lookup yields CDR1 MNHGY and CDR2 SAAAGT. This CDR3 region has 15 residues.

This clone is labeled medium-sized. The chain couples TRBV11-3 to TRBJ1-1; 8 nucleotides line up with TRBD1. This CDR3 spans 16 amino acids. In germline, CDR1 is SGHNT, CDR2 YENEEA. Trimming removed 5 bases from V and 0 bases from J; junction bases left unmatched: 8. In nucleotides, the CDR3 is TGTGCCAGCAGCCCACGGGGGGACAGGATGAACACTGAAGCTTTCTTT. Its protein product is CASSPRGDRMNTEAFF. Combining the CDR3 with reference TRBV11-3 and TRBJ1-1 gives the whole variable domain EAGVVQSPRYKIIEKKQPVAFWCNPISGHNTLYWYLQNLGQGPELLIRYENEEAVDDSQLPKDRFSAERLKGVDSTLKIQPAELGDSAVYLCASSPRGDRMNTEAFFGQGTRLTVV.

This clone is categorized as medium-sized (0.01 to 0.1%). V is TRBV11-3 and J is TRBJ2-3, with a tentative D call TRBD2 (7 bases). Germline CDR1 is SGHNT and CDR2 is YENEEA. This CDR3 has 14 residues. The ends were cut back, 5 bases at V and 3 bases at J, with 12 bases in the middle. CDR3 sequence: CASSSGGATDTQYF. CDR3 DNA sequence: TGTGCCAGCAGCAGTGGGGGGGCAACAGATACGCAGTATTTT. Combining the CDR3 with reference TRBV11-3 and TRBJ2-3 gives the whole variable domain EAGVVQSPRYKIIEKKQPVAFWCNPISGHNTLYWYLQNLGQGPELLIRYENEEAVDDSQLPKDRFSAERLKGVDSTLKIQPAELGDSAVYLCASSSGGATDTQYFGPGTRLTVL.

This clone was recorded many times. The CDR3 here is CASSRSTGSFKNIQYF. CDR3 DNA: TGTGCCAGCAGCCGCTCGACAGGGTCATTCAAAAACATTCAGTACTTC. The J gene is TRBJ2-4, the V gene TRBV11-3; 7 bases map to TRBD1. Losses at the gene ends were 5 bases for V and 3 bases for J; bases not matched to a gene: 10. Germline-derived CDR1 and CDR2 are SGHNT and YENEEA. The CDR3 totals 16 residues.

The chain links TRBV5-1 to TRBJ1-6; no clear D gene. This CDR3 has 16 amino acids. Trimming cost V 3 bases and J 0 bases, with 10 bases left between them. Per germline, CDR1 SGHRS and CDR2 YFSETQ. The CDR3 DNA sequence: TGCGCCAGCAGCTCCACACTCAGCTCCTATAATTCACCCCTCCACTTT. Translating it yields CASSSTLSSYNSPLHF.

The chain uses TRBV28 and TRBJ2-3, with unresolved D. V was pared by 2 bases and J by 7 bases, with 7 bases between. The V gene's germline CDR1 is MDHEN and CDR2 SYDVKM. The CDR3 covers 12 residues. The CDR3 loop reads CASSLARNTQYF. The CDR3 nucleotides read TGTGCCAGCAGTTTAGCTAGGAATACGCAGTATTTT.

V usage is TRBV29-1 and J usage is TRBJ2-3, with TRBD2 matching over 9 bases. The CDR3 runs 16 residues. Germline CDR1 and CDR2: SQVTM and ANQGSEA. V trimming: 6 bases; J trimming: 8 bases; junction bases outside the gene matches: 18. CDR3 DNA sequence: TGCAGCGTCGATTCTGGGGCTAGCGGGGCTCAAGTTACGCAGTATTTT. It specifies CSVDSGASGAQVTQYF.

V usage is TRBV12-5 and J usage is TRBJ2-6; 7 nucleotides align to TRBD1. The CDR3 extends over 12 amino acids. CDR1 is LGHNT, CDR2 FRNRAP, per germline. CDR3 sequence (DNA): TGTGCGACAGGGCCTGGGGCCAACGTCCTGACTTTC. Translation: CATGPGANVLTF.

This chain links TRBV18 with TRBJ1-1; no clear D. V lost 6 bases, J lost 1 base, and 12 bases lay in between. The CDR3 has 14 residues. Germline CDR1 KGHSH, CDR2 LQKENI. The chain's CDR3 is CASSNDNSNTEAFF. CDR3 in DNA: TGTGCCAGCTCCAATGACAATTCGAACACTGAAGCTTTCTTT. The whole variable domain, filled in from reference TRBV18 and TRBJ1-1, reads NAGVMQNPRHLVRRRGQEARLRCSPMKGHSHVYWYRQLPEEGLKFMVYLQKENIIDESGMPKERFSAEFPKEGPSILRIQQVVRGDSAAYFCASSNDNSNTEAFFGQGTRLTVV.

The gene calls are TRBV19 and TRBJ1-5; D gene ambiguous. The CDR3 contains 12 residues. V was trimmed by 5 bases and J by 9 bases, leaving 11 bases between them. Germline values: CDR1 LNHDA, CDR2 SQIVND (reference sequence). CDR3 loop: CASSPGIWPQHF. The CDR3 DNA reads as TGTGCCAGTAGTCCTGGAATATGGCCCCAGCATTTT. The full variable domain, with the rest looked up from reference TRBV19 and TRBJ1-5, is DGGITQSPKYLFRKEGQNVTLSCEQNLNHDAMYWYRQDPGQGLRLIYYSQIVNDFQKGDIAEGYSVSREKKESFPLTVTSAQKNPTAFYLCASSPGIWPQHFGDGTRLSIL.

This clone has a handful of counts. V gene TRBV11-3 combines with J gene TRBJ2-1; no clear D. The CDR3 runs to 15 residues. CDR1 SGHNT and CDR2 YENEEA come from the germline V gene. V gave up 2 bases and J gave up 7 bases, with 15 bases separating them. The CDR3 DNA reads TGTGCCAGCAGCTTACTTGGACCTCCCCCTAATGAGCAGTTCTTC. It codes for CASSLLGPPPNEQFF. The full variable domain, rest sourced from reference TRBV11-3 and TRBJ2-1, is EAGVVQSPRYKIIEKKQPVAFWCNPISGHNTLYWYLQNLGQGPELLIRYENEEAVDDSQLPKDRFSAERLKGVDSTLKIQPAELGDSAVYLCASSLLGPPPNEQFFGPGTRLTVL.

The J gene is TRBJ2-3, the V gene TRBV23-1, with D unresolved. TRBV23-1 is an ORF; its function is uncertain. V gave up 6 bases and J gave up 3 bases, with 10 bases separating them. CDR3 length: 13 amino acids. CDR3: CASSHAFTDTQYF. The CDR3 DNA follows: TGCGCCAGCAGCCACGCTTTTACAGATACGCAGTATTTT.